The 9 T cell receptor beta chains presented below share a single source sample, sequenced in a study of T-cell memory formation after mild COVID-19. TCRdb re-called the 5' RACE reads through MiXCR, storing one row per CDR3 protein. There are more than 450,000 distinct CDR3 sequences in the sample; roughly 18% occur only once, and around 11% lies in the top ten. Source material: PBMCs or a T cell subset sorted from them (not recorded which). These receptors were taken from an adult woman who had mild COVID-19 (a few samples of this study predate the infection). Cell type and time point are not known.

The genes are TRBV2 and TRBJ1-4, with D uncertain. V gave up 1 base and J gave up 1 base, with 10 bases separating them. This CDR3 has 16 residues. CDR1 and CDR2 from the germline V gene are SNHLY and FYNNEI. In DNA form, the CDR3 reads TGTGCCAGCAGTGAAGGGCAGTTCGGAACTAATGAAAAACTGTTTTTT. This codes for CASSEGQFGTNEKLFF.

The V gene is TRBV6-5, the J gene TRBJ2-1; D tentatively reads TRBD1 or TRBD2 (6 bases each). Germline values: CDR1 MNHEY, CDR2 SVGAGI. The ends were cut back, 7 bases at V and 5 bases at J, with 27 bases in the middle. CDR3 length equals 18 residues. CDR3 sequence reads: CASTSYWGAGRPNNEQFF. Written as DNA, the CDR3 is TGTGCCAGCACCTCCTACTGGGGGGCGGGGCGGCCTAACAATGAGCAGTTCTTC.

This chain's CDR3 is CSVGSGTDTQYF. CDR3 bases: TGCAGCGTTGGGAGCGGCACAGATACGCAGTATTTT. The chain links TRBV29-1 to TRBJ2-3; D unclear. The ends were cut back, 4 bases at V and 1 base at J, with 6 bases in the middle. Germline CDR1 and CDR2: SQVTM and ANQGSEA. The CDR3 runs to 12 residues.

Many counts were recorded for this clonotype. This chain connects TRBV29-1 to TRBJ2-3; 10 positions match TRBD2. V lost 4 bases to trimming and J lost 0 bases; unmatched junction nucleotides: 4. The CDR3 has 15 residues. Germline V gene sequence: CDR1 SQVTM, CDR2 ANQGSEA. DNA of the CDR3: TGCAGCGTTGTAACTAGCGGGGCTAGCACAGATACGCAGTATTTT. It encodes CSVVTSGASTDTQYF.

This chain uses TRBV20-1 with TRBJ2-7; 9 bases map to TRBD1. With V trimmed by 3 bases and J by 4 bases, 7 bases remained unmatched. The V gene's germline CDR1 is DFQATT and CDR2 SNEGSKA (reference sequence). CDR3 length: 14 amino acids. CDR3 bases: TGCAGTGCTAGTCCGGGACAGGGAGTTTACGAGCAGTACTTC. This sequence encodes CSASPGQGVYEQYF.

The V and J genes are TRBV12-3 or TRBV12-4 and TRBJ2-5; TRBD2 might be the D (6 bases). Between the trimmed V and J ends, which lost 6 bases and 4 bases, there was a span of 15 bases. The CDR3 spans 14 residues. The CDR3, as DNA: TGTGCCAGCAGCCCCGGGGGTATTATAGAGACCCAGTACTTC. Translated: CASSPGGIIETQYF.

This clonotype occurred a few times. The chain couples TRBV2 to TRBJ1-1; TRBD1 matches at 8 bases. The CDR3 has 15 residues. Per germline, CDR1 SNHLY and CDR2 FYNNEI. The ends lost 3 bases at V and 4 bases at J; junction bases unmatched: 7. CDR3 in amino acids: CASSEDRVGGTEAFF. In DNA, the CDR3 is TGTGCCAGCAGTGAGGACAGGGTTGGGGGCACTGAAGCTTTCTTT. Drawing the rest from reference TRBV2 and TRBJ1-1, the complete variable domain is EPEVTQTPSHQVTQMGQEVILRCVPISNHLYFYWYRQILGQKVEFLVSFYNNEISEKSEIFDDQFSVERPDGSNFTLKIRSTKLEDSAMYFCASSEDRVGGTEAFFGQGTRLTVV.

V usage is TRBV5-6 and J usage is TRBJ2-5; no clear D gene. Germline CDR1 reads SGHDT; CDR2 reads YYEEEE. The CDR3 length is 11 residues. V lost 4 bases to trimming and J lost 5 bases, with 6 bases between them. The CDR3 DNA reads TGTGCCAGCAGCGCCTATGAGACCCAGTACTTC. It translates to CASSAYETQYF. Full variable domain (missing parts from reference TRBV5-6 and TRBJ2-5): DAGVTQSPTHLIKTRGQQVTLRCSPKSGHDTVSWYQQALGQGPQFIFQYYEEEERQRGNFPDRFSGHQFPNYSSELNVNALLLGDSALYLCASSAYETQYFGPGTRLLVL.

The chain is built from TRBV9 and TRBJ2-7; D is undetermined. The germline CDR1 and CDR2 sequences are SGDLS and YYNGEE. V gave up 0 bases and J gave up 2 bases, with 9 bases separating them. The CDR3 has 14 residues. CDR3 protein: CASSVASIPYEQYF. The DNA for the CDR3 is TGTGCCAGCAGCGTAGCAAGTATCCCCTACGAGCAGTACTTC.